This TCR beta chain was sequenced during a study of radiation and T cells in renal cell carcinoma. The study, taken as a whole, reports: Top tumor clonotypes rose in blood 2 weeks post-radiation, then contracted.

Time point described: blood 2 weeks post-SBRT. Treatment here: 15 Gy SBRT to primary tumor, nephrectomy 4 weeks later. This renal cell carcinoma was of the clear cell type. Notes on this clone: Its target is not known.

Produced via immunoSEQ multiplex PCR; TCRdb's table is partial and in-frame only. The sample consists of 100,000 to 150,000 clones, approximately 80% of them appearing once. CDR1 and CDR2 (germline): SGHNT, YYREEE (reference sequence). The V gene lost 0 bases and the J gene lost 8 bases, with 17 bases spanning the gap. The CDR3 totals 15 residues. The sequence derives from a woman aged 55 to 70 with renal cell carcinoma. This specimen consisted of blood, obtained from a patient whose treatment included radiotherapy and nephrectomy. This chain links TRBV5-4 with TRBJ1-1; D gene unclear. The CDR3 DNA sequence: TGTGCCAGCAGCTTGGAAGCCCCAAGGCCCTCGGAAGCTTTCTTT. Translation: CASSLEAPRPSEAFF. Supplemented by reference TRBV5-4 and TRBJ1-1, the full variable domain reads ETGVTQSPTHLIKTRGQQVTLRCSSQSGHNTVSWYQQALGQGPQFIFQYYREEENGRGNFPPRFSGLQFPNYSSELNVNALELDDSALYLCASSLEAPRPSEAFFGQGTRLTVV.